A single sample is the source of the 26 T cell receptor beta chains below, sequenced in a study of blood T cell repertoires in COVID-19. Clones were sequenced by immunoSEQ multiplex PCR, and TCRdb holds only the in-frame ones, with some missing. Of around 280,000 clones listed, around nine tenths are singletons. Sequences were obtained from PBMCs or T cells enriched from blood (not recorded which). Source of these receptors: a woman in her 40s who had recovered from COVID-19.

This sequence joins TRBV6-5 and TRBJ1-2; 7 nucleotides line up with TRBD1. Trimming took 0 bases from V and 0 from J; bases not matched to a gene: 4. CDR1 and CDR2 (germline): MNHEY, SVGAGI. The CDR3 runs to 16 residues. For the CDR3, the DNA is TGTGCCAGCAGTTACTCAACAGGGGCCTCTAACTATGGCTACACCTTC. Protein: CASSYSTGASNYGYTF.

This chain connects TRBV25-1 to TRBJ2-1, with 13 nucleotides matching TRBD2. The CDR3 is 17 amino acids. Germline lookup yields CDR1 MGHDK and CDR2 SYGVNS. V lost 5 bases, J lost 1 base, and 5 bases stayed unmatched. CDR3: CASSPRTSGSSYNEQFF. The CDR3 DNA follows: TGTGCCAGCAGTCCTCGGACTAGCGGGAGTTCCTACAATGAGCAGTTCTTC.

The chain couples TRBV4-1 to TRBJ2-3; TRBD2 agrees at 8 bases. The V and J ends lost 3 bases and 7 bases, in that order; junction bases with no gene match: 15. The CDR3 runs to 17 residues. Germline lookup yields CDR1 MGHRA and CDR2 YSYEKL. The CDR3 reads CASSHELRGGRGNTQYF. The CDR3 DNA follows: TGCGCCAGCAGCCACGAATTACGGGGGGGCCGAGGGAATACGCAGTATTTT.

The V gene is TRBV5-8, the J gene TRBJ2-4; 10 bases are a match to TRBD1. V trimming: 4 bases; J trimming: 7 bases; junction bases outside the gene matches: 8. CDR3 length: 15 residues. Germline CDR1 and CDR2: SGHTS and YDEGEE. CDR3 amino acids: CASSRDRGLGNIQYF. The CDR3 coding sequence is TGTGCCAGCAGCCGCGACAGGGGGCTGGGGAACATTCAGTACTTC.

The chain employs TRBV19 and TRBJ2-3, with 11 bases matching TRBD2. This CDR3 region has 16 residues. The V and J ends lost 5 bases and 4 bases, in that order; junction bases with no gene match: 8. The germline V gene has CDR1 LNHDA and CDR2 SQIVND (reference sequence). CDR3 amino acids: CASSPVTSGTSDTQYF. CDR3 in DNA: TGTGCCAGTAGTCCCGTGACTAGCGGGACCTCAGATACGCAGTATTTT.

V gene TRBV6-5 combines with J gene TRBJ2-2, with TRBD1 matching 9 bases. The CDR3 has 15 amino acids. Germline assignment: CDR1 MNHEY and CDR2 SVGAGI. With 7 bases clipped from V and 4 bases from J, the junction kept 7 bases outside the gene matches. The CDR3 coding sequence is TGTGCCAGCAATGGGGGACAGGGTACCACCGGGGAGCTGTTTTTT. The encoded protein is CASNGGQGTTGELFF.

This clone has only a few counts. V is TRBV5-4 and J is TRBJ2-7; a weak D match, TRBD2 (5 bases). The CDR3 spans 13 residues. Germline V gene lookup returns CDR1 SGHNT and CDR2 YYREEE (reference sequence). V lost 2 bases and J lost 6, with 12 bases in between. CDR3 DNA sequence: TGTGCCAGCAGCTTCCCCGGGATTGTCGAGCAGTACTTC. This sequence encodes CASSFPGIVEQYF.

The J gene is TRBJ1-6, the V gene TRBV7-9, with a possible D match to TRBD1 (5 bases). Deletions cut 10 bases from V and 5 bases from J, with 12 bases between. CDR3 length equals 13 residues. Looked up from germline, CDR1 is SEHNR and CDR2 is FQNEAQ (reference sequence). CDR3 nucleotide sequence: TGTGCCACCGCGGGGCAGGATAATTCACCCCTCCACTTT. It specifies CATAGQDNSPLHF. The full variable domain, its missing parts supplied by reference TRBV7-9 and TRBJ1-6, is DTGVSQNPRHKITKRGQNVTFRCDPISEHNRLYWYRQTLGQGPEFLTYFQNEAQLEKSRLLSDRFSAERPKGSFSTLEIQRTEQGDSAMYLCATAGQDNSPLHFGNGTRLTVT.

The chain joins TRBV3-1 (or the pseudogene TRBV3-2) to TRBJ2-7; D is uncertain. Looked up from germline, CDR1 is LGHDT and CDR2 is YNNKEL (reference sequence). This CDR3 is 14 amino acids long. The V end lost 1 base, the J end lost 1 base, and 8 bases lay between the germline ends. The CDR3 nucleotides are TGTGCCAGCAGCCAAGGAATCAGTTCCTACGAGCAGTACTTC. Amino acid sequence: CASSQGISSYEQYF.

The rearrangement joins TRBV7-9 to TRBJ2-1; 10 bases align to TRBD2. V shed 5 bases and J 7 bases; nucleotides not matched to a gene: 8. The CDR3 covers 15 residues. Looked up from germline, CDR1 is SEHNR and CDR2 is FQNEAQ (reference sequence). CDR3 nucleotides: TGTGCCAGCAGCCCCACCCTACTAGCGGGAAATGAGCAGTTCTTC. Amino acid sequence: CASSPTLLAGNEQFF.

The V call is TRBV5-1, the J call TRBJ2-1; D perhaps matches TRBD1 (6 bases). Trimming pared 5 bases from V and 0 bases from J, leaving 9 bases between. Germline CDR1 SGHRS, CDR2 YFSETQ. The CDR3 covers 14 residues. The CDR3 here is CASRRDNSYNEQFF. In nucleotides, the CDR3 is TGCGCCAGCAGGAGGGACAACTCCTACAATGAGCAGTTCTTC.

V usage is TRBV3-1 (or the pseudogene TRBV3-2) and J usage is TRBJ1-1; 9 positions agree with TRBD1. CDR3 length: 16 amino acids. Unmatched junction bases numbered 13, after V lost 6 bases and J lost 5 bases. The germline V gene encodes CDR1 LGHDT and CDR2 YNNKEL (reference sequence). The CDR3 nucleotides read TGTGCCAGCAGTTATAACCTTGGACAGGGGAGTACTGAAGCTTTCTTT. Amino acid sequence: CASSYNLGQGSTEAFF.

The V call is TRBV9, the J call TRBJ2-1; 9 bases map to TRBD2. CDR1 SGDLS and CDR2 YYNGEE come from the germline V gene. The CDR3 has 17 residues. J was trimmed by 4 bases and V by 0 bases; bases with no gene match: 8. CDR3 sequence (DNA): TGTGCCAGCAGCGTAGGCCAGCGGGGGGTTACTTACAATGAGCAGTTCTTC. This encodes CASSVGQRGVTYNEQFF.

The count of this clone is one. V and J are TRBV19 and TRBJ2-7, with D possibly TRBD2 on 5 matching bases. The CDR3 totals 14 residues. The V gene's germline CDR1 is LNHDA and CDR2 SQIVND (reference sequence). Trimming stripped 4 bases from V and 1 base from J, with 11 bases between. The CDR3: CASSTLAPSYEQYF. In nucleotides, the CDR3 is TGTGCCAGTAGTACCCTAGCCCCGTCCTACGAGCAGTACTTC.

V is TRBV7-6 and J is TRBJ2-5; no definite D call. Germline CDR1 reads SGHVS; CDR2 reads FNYEAQ. CDR3 length: 15 residues. Trimming left V 4 bases short and J 1 base short, with 13 bases between. CDR3 coding DNA: TGTGCCAGCAGCTCGCTCCTCTTGGCCCAAGAGACCCAGTACTTC. This gives the protein CASSSLLLAQETQYF.

V and J are TRBV27 and TRBJ2-5; D may be TRBD2 (5 bases). V was clipped by 4 bases and J by 4 bases, with 16 bases between them. CDR3 size: 15 residues. Per germline, CDR1 MNHEY and CDR2 SMNVEV (reference sequence). The CDR3 loop is CASSSAPGLSETQYF. CDR3 coding DNA: TGTGCCAGCAGTTCAGCCCCAGGACTGTCAGAGACCCAGTACTTC.

CDR3 nucleotide sequence: TGTGCCAGCAGCGGTGGACTAGCGGGAAGGTACAATGAGCAGTTCTTC. Its translation is CASSGGLAGRYNEQFF. This chain joins TRBV6-2 or TRBV6-3 and TRBJ2-1; 12 bases match TRBD2. The CDR3 contains 16 residues. With V trimmed by 6 bases and J by 4 bases, 7 bases remained unmatched. Per germline, CDR1 MNHEY and CDR2 SVGEGT.

The chain has TRBV7-2 and TRBJ1-1; 9 bases line up with TRBD1. Germline-derived CDR1 and CDR2 are SGHTA and FQGNSA. The CDR3 is 16 residues long. Unmatched junction bases numbered 14, after V lost 5 bases and J lost 7 bases. CDR3: CASSPVGGWGQGEAFF. The CDR3 nucleotides are TGTGCCAGCAGCCCAGTGGGGGGCTGGGGACAGGGTGAAGCTTTCTTT.

V gene TRBV18 combines with J gene TRBJ2-7, with D tentatively TRBD2 (6 bases). This CDR3 has 15 residues. Trimming removed 4 bases at V and 7 bases at J, with 20 bases between. Germline V gene data show CDR1 as KGHSH and CDR2 as LQKENI. CDR3 in DNA: TGTGCCAGCTCACGGGCCGGGACTTCCGTCTATGAGCAGTACTTC. Its translation is CASSRAGTSVYEQYF.

V and J are TRBV4-1 and TRBJ2-3, with TRBD1 matching 8 bases. This CDR3 spans 14 amino acids. CDR1 MGHRA and CDR2 YSYEKL come from the germline V gene. V dropped 4 bases and J dropped 5; count of bases not matched to a gene: 5. Written as DNA, the CDR3 is TGCGCCAGCAGCCGCGCCGGGACAGGAGATACGCAGTATTTT. It is translated as CASSRAGTGDTQYF.

This chain joins TRBV5-1 and TRBJ2-1; 10 bases are shared with TRBD2. V trimming: 1 base; J trimming: 7 bases; junction bases outside the gene matches: 2. The CDR3 length is 14 residues. The germline V gene has CDR1 SGHRS and CDR2 YFSETQ. CDR3 DNA: TGCGCCAGCAGCTTGACTAGCGGGATAAATGAGCAGTTCTTC. Protein product: CASSLTSGINEQFF.

V is TRBV5-1 and J is TRBJ1-2; D may be TRBD1 (6 bases). The germline V gene encodes CDR1 SGHRS and CDR2 YFSETQ. This CDR3 region has 14 residues. V dropped 0 bases and J dropped 3 bases, with 9 bases sitting between them. The CDR3 protein is CASSLVRGYYGYTF. Written as DNA, the CDR3 is TGCGCCAGCAGCTTGGTTAGGGGGTACTATGGCTACACCTTC.

The chain joins TRBV4-1 to TRBJ1-6; D not certain. The CDR3 covers 17 residues. Germline V gene lookup returns CDR1 MGHRA and CDR2 YSYEKL. V dropped 2 bases and J dropped 0 bases, with 11 bases sitting between them. The CDR3 loop is CASSQPYAGSYNSPLHF. The CDR3 region has the DNA TGCGCCAGCAGCCAACCATACGCGGGCTCCTATAATTCACCCCTCCACTTT.

The chain is built from TRBV29-1 and TRBJ2-5; TRBD1 matches at 12 bases. Germline-derived CDR1 and CDR2 are SQVTM and ANQGSEA. Germline trimming cut 3 bases from V and 4 bases from J; bases unmatched to any gene: 6. The CDR3 is 15 amino acids. The CDR3 region is CSVEVGQGARETQYF. The CDR3 nucleotides are TGCAGCGTTGAGGTGGGACAGGGGGCACGAGAGACCCAGTACTTC.

The rearrangement joins TRBV5-4 to TRBJ2-3, with 13 bases identical to TRBD2. The CDR3 consists of 16 residues. Germline CDR1 is SGHNT and CDR2 is YYREEE (reference sequence). Trimming at V came to 4 bases and at J to 5 bases, leaving 7 bases not matched to a gene. The CDR3 DNA reads as TGTGCCAGCAGCGCCGGACTAGCGGGAGTGGTAGATACGCAGTATTTT. This gives the protein CASSAGLAGVVDTQYF.

The chain is built from TRBV30 and TRBJ2-1; 8 nucleotides match TRBD2. Trimming at V came to 4 bases and at J to 2 bases, leaving 10 bases not matched to a gene. The CDR3 consists of 16 residues. CDR1 is GTSNPN, CDR2 SVGIG, per germline (reference sequence). This CDR3 is CAWTTGTAGAYNEQFF. The CDR3 nucleotides are TGTGCCTGGACCACGGGAACAGCGGGAGCCTACAATGAGCAGTTCTTC.